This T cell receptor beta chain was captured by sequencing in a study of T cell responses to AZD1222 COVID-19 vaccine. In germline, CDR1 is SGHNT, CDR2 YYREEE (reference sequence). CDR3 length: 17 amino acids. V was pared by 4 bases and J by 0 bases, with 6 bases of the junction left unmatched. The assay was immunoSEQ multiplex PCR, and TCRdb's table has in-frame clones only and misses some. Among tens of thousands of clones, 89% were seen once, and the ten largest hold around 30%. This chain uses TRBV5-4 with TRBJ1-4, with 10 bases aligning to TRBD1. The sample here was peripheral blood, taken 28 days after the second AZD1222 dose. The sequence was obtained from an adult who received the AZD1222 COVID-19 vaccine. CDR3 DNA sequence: TGTGCCAGCAGCCGGGACAGGGGATATGCAACTAATGAAAAACTGTTTTTT. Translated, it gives CASSRDRGYATNEKLFF.